The 7 T cell receptor beta chains below all came from one sample that was sequenced in a study of blood T cell repertoires in COVID-19. Data came from immunoSEQ multiplex PCR; TCRdb stores just in-frame clones and leaves some out. The repertoire has approximately 110,000 clones, approximately 90% of them found once; the top ten carry roughly 4.4%. What was sequenced was peripheral blood. The receptors derive from a woman in her forties or fifties with acute or convalescent COVID-19.

This clone is a singleton in its sample. The chain uses TRBV14 and TRBJ2-1; D possibly corresponds to TRBD1 (6 bases). The V end was cut by 1 base, the J end by 10 bases, with 14 bases between. There are 14 residues in the CDR3. In germline, CDR1 is SGHDN, CDR2 FVKESK. CDR3 region: CASSQVWGRGEQFF. The CDR3 bases are TGTGCCAGCAGCCAAGTTTGGGGGCGTGGGGAGCAGTTCTTC.

This chain uses TRBV7-2 with TRBJ1-3; D remains unclear. Germline CDR1 SGHTA, CDR2 FQGNSA. The CDR3 is made up of 13 amino acids. The ends were cut back, 3 bases at V and 2 bases at J, with 5 bases in the middle. CDR3 nucleotide sequence: TGTGCCAGCAGCTTCTCGGCTGGAAACACCATATATTTT. It specifies CASSFSAGNTIYF.

The chain couples TRBV19 to TRBJ2-4; perhaps TRBD1 as D (6 bases). V lost 5 bases, J lost 1 base, and 9 bases lay in between. The CDR3 has 14 residues. Looked up from germline, CDR1 is LNHDA and CDR2 is SQIVND (reference sequence). The CDR3 nucleotides are TGTGCCAGTAGTGGAACAGGGGCCAAAAACATTCAGTACTTC. Its translation: CASSGTGAKNIQYF.

The rearrangement joins TRBV4-3 to TRBJ2-1, with 12 bases lining up with TRBD2. CDR3 length equals 15 residues. After removal of 1 base from V and 7 bases from J, the junction contained 2 bases not matched to a gene. CDR1 is LGHNA, CDR2 YSLEER, per germline. In DNA form, the CDR3 reads TGCGCCAGCAGCCAAGGGGGGACTAGCGGGAATGAGCAGTTCTTC. Its protein product is CASSQGGTSGNEQFF.

Here the CDR3 reads CASTHSGLAYEQYF. The CDR3 coding sequence is TGTGCCAGTACGCACTCGGGACTCGCCTACGAGCAGTACTTC. The chain is built from TRBV3-1 (or the pseudogene TRBV3-2) and TRBJ2-7; a possible D gene is TRBD2 (6 bases). This CDR3 has 14 residues. Germline V gene data show CDR1 as LGHDT and CDR2 as YNNKEL (reference sequence). Trimming removed 9 bases at V and 2 bases at J, with 17 bases between.

The chain links TRBV7-3 to TRBJ2-1, with 8 bases that match TRBD1. The CDR3 sequence is 14 residues long. V trimming: 6 bases; J trimming: 6 bases; junction bases outside the gene matches: 7. Per the germline V gene, CDR1 is SGHTA and CDR2 is FQGTGA. The CDR3 loop reads CASRSTGAANEQFF. CDR3 in DNA: TGTGCCAGCAGGTCGACAGGGGCCGCCAATGAGCAGTTCTTC.

The chain has TRBV10-2 and TRBJ1-3; tentative D call: TRBD1 (5 bases). V lost 6 bases and J 0 bases, leaving 12 bases between the germline ends. CDR1 is WSHSY and CDR2 is SAAADI in the germline V gene. The length of the CDR3 is 15 residues. The CDR3 sequence: CASRVTANSGNTIYF. CDR3 in DNA: TGCGCCAGCAGGGTGACAGCGAACTCTGGAAACACCATATATTTT.